These 3 T cell receptor beta chains share one sample of origin, sequenced in a study of cytomegalovirus exposure and HLA in healthy donors. PCR used 60 Vbeta primers and 13 Jbeta primers. Profiling relied on immunoSEQ multiplex PCR, and the TCRdb table lists in-frame clones only, not all of them. The clone table shows under 200,000 clones, with the ten largest holding less than 0.95%. The sequenced material came from PBMCs. Receptors originate from a woman aged 18 to 35 in good health and CMV-seropositive.

The J gene is TRBJ2-7, the V gene TRBV5-6, with D possibly TRBD1 on 6 matching bases. The germline CDR1 and CDR2 sequences are SGHDT and YYEEEE. Trimming cost V 0 bases and J 3 bases, with 10 bases left between them. This CDR3 region has 14 residues. The CDR3 sequence: CASSLAGDDYEQYF. CDR3 nucleotides: TGTGCCAGCAGCTTGGCAGGGGACGACTACGAGCAGTACTTC.

J is TRBJ2-3 and V is TRBV2; 8 bases line up with TRBD2. Germline V gene data show CDR1 as SNHLY and CDR2 as FYNNEI. V dropped 2 bases and J dropped 2; count of bases not matched to a gene: 18. This CDR3 region has 20 residues. The CDR3 DNA is TGTGCCAGCAGTGAAAGCAGGGGAGCCTTAGCGGGGCCTACCACAGATACGCAGTATTTT. This sequence encodes CASSESRGALAGPTTDTQYF.

This chain uses TRBV7-9 with TRBJ1-1; 9 nucleotides match TRBD1. V shed 5 bases and J 4 bases; nucleotides not matched to a gene: 8. This CDR3 contains 15 residues. The germline gives CDR1 SEHNR, CDR2 FQNEAQ (reference sequence). CDR3 in DNA: TGTGCCAGCAGCAATACAGGGGGCAGGGTCACTGAAGCTTTCTTT. Translation gives CASSNTGGRVTEAFF.